The subject of this entry is one T cell receptor beta chain. Its antigen is not known. Despite likely unrecorded immune exposures, the donors were nominally healthy at the time of sampling. The sample is drawn from a study of cytomegalovirus exposure and HLA in healthy donors. About the research overall: Genetic ancestry analysis placed approximately 78% of the approximately 390 donors that were genotyped in the Caucasian-associated cluster.

CDR1 is SGHNT, CDR2 YYREEE, per germline (reference sequence). This CDR3 has 16 residues. Trimming removed 3 bases from V and 0 bases from J, with 13 bases in between. Findings and limits, study-wide: Associated with cytomegalovirus, according to the listing, were 170 or so TCR beta chains.

Use of 60 Vbeta and 13 Jbeta primers characterized the PCR. Profiled with immunoSEQ multiplex PCR; TCRdb holds only in-frame clones, not every one. Counted here are about 130,000 clones, around three quarters occurring once; the ten biggest clones make up around 1.9%. The chain uses TRBV5-4 and TRBJ2-1; possibly TRBD2 for D (6 bases). The clonotype was recovered from a woman aged 45-65 years in good health and CMV-seronegative. Sequencing input: PBMCs. CDR3 in DNA: TGTGCCAGCAGCTCGCGGGATGGCAGCTCCTACAATGAGCAGTTCTTC. Amino acid sequence: CASSSRDGSSYNEQFF. Combining the CDR3 with reference TRBV5-4 and TRBJ2-1 gives the whole variable domain ETGVTQSPTHLIKTRGQQVTLRCSSQSGHNTVSWYQQALGQGPQFIFQYYREEENGRGNFPPRFSGLQFPNYSSELNVNALELDDSALYLCASSSRDGSSYNEQFFGPGTRLTVL.